This record covers a single T cell receptor beta chain. The CDR3 covers 12 residues. Per germline, CDR1 SGHNT and CDR2 YYREEE (reference sequence). The V and J ends lost 1 base and 6 bases respectively, with 7 bases between them. The data were taken from a study of blood T cell repertoires in COVID-19. Study-level information: Both acute and convalescent COVID-19 samples were obtained from the United States, Italy and Spain.

The study drew participants aged 18 to 89 years from 20 to 30 US areas. Participant reports of clinical history set cohort assignment. As processed by the authors: Reference gene primer amplification gave nucleated cell count estimates. Libraries were prepared by immunoSEQ multiplex PCR; TCRdb keeps only in-frame clonotypes and omits some of them. For V, J and clone size, that table is used; D and trimming come from the DNA. The sample lists 390,000 or so clones, around four fifths occurring once. The chain couples TRBV5-4 to TRBJ1-1; D gene ambiguous. Source material: PBMCs or T cells enriched from blood (not recorded which). The receptor was derived from a woman aged 50 to 60 who had recovered from COVID-19. The CDR3: CASSLYQAEAFF. The CDR3 DNA reads as TGTGCCAGCAGCTTGTATCAGGCTGAAGCTTTCTTT.